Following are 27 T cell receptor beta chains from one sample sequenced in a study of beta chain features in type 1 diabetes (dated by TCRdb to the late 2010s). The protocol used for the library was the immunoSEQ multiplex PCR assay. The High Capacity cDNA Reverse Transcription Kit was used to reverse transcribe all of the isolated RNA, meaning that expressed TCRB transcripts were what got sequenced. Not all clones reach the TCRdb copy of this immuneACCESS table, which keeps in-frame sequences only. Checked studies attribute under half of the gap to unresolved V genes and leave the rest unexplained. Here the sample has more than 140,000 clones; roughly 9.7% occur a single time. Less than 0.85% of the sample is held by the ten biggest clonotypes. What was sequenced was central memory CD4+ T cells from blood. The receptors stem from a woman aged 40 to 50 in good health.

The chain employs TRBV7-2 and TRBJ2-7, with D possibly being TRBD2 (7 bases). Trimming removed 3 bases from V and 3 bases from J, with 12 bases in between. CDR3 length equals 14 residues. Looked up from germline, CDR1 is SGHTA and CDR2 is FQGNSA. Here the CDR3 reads CASSFGGAGYEQYF. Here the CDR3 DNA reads TGTGCCAGCAGCTTTGGGGGGGCGGGCTACGAGCAGTACTTC.

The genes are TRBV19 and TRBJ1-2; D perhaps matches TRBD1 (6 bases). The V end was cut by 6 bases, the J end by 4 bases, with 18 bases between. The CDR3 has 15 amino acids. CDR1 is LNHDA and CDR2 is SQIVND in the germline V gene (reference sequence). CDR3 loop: CASSLGGPILYGYTF. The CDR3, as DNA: TGTGCCAGTAGCCTGGGGGGGCCAATCCTCTATGGCTACACCTTC.

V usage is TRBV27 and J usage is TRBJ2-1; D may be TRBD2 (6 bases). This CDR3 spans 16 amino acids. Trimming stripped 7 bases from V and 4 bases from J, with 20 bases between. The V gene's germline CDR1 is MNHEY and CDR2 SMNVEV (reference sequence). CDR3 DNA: TGTGCCAGCACCCCTCCCTGGGACTCGCTATACAATGAGCAGTTCTTC. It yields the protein CASTPPWDSLYNEQFF.

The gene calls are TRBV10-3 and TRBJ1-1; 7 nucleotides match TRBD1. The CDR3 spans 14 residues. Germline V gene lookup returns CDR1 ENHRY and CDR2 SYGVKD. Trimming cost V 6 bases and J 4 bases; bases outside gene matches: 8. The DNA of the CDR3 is TGTGCCATCAGATCAGACAGGGAAGGCACTGAAGCTTTCTTT. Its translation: CAIRSDREGTEAFF.

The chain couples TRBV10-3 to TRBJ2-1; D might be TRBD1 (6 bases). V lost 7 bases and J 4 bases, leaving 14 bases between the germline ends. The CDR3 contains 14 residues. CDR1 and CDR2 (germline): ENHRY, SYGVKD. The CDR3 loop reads CAITKGQSYNEQFF. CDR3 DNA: TGTGCCATCACCAAAGGACAGTCTTACAATGAGCAGTTCTTC.

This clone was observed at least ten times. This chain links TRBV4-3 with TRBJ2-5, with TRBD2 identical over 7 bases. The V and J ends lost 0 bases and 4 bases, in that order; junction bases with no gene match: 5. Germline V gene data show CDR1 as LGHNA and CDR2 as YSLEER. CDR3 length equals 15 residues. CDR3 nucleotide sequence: TGCGCCAGCAGCCAAGACGCGGGGGTCGGAGAGACCCAGTACTTC. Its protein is CASSQDAGVGETQYF.

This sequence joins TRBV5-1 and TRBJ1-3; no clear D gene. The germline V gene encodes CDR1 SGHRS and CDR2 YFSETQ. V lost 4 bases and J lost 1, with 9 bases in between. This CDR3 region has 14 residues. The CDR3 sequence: CASSPDTSGNTIYF. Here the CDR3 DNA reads TGCGCCAGCAGCCCCGACACATCTGGAAACACCATATATTTT.

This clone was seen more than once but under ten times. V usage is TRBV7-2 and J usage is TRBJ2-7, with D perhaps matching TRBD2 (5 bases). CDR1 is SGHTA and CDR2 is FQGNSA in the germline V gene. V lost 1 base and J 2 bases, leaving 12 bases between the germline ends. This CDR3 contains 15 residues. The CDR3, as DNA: TGTGCCAGCAGCTTAGGATCGGGGTCCGCCTACGAGCAGTACTTC. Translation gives CASSLGSGSAYEQYF.

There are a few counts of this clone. The CDR3 loop is CASSPEPGRGVNTEAFF. CDR3 DNA sequence: TGTGCCAGCAGCCCCGAGCCGGGCAGGGGAGTGAACACTGAAGCTTTCTTT. This rearrangement joins TRBV7-6 to TRBJ1-1, with a tentative D call TRBD1 (6 bases). The CDR3 consists of 17 residues. Trimming cost V 5 bases and J 0 bases, with 19 bases left between them. The germline CDR1 and CDR2 sequences are SGHVS and FNYEAQ.

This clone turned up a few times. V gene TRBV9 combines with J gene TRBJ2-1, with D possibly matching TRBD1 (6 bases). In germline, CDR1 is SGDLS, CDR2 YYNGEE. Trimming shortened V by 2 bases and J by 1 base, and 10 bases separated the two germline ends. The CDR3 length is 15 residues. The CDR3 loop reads CASSVDRGSYNEQFF. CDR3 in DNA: TGTGCCAGCAGCGTCGATAGGGGGTCCTACAATGAGCAGTTCTTC.

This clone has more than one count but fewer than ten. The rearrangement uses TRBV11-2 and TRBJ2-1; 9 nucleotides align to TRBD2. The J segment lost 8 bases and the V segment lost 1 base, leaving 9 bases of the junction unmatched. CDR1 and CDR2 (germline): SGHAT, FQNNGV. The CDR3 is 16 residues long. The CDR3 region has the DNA TGTGCCAGCAGCTTAGTTTGGCGGGGGGGTGGTGATGAGCAGTTCTTC. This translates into CASSLVWRGGGDEQFF.

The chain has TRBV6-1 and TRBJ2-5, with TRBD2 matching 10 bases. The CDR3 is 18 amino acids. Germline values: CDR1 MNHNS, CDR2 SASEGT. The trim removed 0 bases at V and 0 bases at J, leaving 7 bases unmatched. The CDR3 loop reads CASSEALNSGGYQETQYF. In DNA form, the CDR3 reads TGTGCCAGCAGTGAAGCCCTGAATAGCGGGGGGTACCAAGAGACCCAGTACTTC.

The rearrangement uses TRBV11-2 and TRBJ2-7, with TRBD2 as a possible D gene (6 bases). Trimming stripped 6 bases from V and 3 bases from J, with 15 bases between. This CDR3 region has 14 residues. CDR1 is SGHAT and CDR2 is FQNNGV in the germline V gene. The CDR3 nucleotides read TGTGCCAGCAGAATGGGGGGAATGGTCTACGAGCAGTACTTC. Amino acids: CASRMGGMVYEQYF.

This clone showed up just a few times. Here the CDR3 reads CASSVVGGGVQPQHF. CDR3 sequence (DNA): TGTGCCAGCAGCGTAGTCGGAGGGGGCGTTCAGCCCCAGCATTTT. The V and J genes are TRBV9 and TRBJ1-5; 7 bases are a match to TRBD1. The CDR3 is made up of 15 amino acids. From germline, CDR1 is SGDLS and CDR2 YYNGEE. J gave up 6 bases and V 0 bases, and 6 bases lay outside the gene matches.

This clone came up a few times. CDR3 region: CASTASGGARETQYF. The CDR3 DNA sequence: TGTGCCAGCACCGCTAGCGGGGGGGCCCGGGAGACCCAGTACTTC. V usage is TRBV6-1 and J usage is TRBJ2-5, with 12 bases matching TRBD2. With V trimmed by 7 bases and J by 5 bases, 8 bases remained unmatched. The CDR3 contains 15 residues. Germline V gene data show CDR1 as MNHNS and CDR2 as SASEGT.

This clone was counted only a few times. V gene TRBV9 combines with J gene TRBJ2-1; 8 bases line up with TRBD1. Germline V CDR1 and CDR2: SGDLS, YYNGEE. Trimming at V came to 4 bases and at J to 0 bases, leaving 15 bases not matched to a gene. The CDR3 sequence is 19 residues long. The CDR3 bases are TGTGCCAGCAGCTTGACCCCCCGGACAGGGAGAAGCTCCTACAATGAGCAGTTCTTC. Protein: CASSLTPRTGRSSYNEQFF.

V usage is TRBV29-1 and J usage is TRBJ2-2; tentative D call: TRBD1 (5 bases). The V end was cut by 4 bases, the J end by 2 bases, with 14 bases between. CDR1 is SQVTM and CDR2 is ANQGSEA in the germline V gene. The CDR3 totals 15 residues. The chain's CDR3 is CSVGHQGTNTGELFF. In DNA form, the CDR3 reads TGCAGCGTTGGGCACCAGGGAACCAACACCGGGGAGCTGTTTTTT.

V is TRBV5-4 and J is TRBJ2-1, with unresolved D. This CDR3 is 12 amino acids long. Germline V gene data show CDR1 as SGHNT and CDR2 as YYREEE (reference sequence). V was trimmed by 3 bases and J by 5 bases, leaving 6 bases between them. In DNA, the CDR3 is TGTGCCAGCAGCTCGCTAGACAATGAGCAGTTCTTC. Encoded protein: CASSSLDNEQFF.

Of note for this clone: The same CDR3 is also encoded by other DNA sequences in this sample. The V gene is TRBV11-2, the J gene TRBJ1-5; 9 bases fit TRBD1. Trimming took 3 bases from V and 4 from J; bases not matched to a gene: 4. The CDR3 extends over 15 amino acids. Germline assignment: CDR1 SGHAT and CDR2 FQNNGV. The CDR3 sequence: CASSLGQGPNQPQHF. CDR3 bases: TGTGCCAGCAGCTTGGGACAGGGCCCAAATCAGCCCCAGCATTTT.

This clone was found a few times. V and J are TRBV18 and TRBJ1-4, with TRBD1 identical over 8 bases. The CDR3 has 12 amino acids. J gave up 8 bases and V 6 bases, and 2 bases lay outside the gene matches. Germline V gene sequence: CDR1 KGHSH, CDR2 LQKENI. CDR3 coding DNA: TGTGCCAGCTCCCGGGACAGGGAAAAACTGTTTTTT. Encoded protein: CASSRDREKLFF.

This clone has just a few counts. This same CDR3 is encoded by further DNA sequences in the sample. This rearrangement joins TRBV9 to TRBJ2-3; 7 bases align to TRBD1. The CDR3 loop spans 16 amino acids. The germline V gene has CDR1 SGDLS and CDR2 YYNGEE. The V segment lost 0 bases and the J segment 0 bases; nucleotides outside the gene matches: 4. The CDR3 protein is CASSVAGGHSTDTQYF. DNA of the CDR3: TGTGCCAGCAGCGTAGCAGGGGGACACAGCACAGATACGCAGTATTTT. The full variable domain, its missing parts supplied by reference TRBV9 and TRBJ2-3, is DSGVTQTPKHLITATGQRVTLRCSPRSGDLSVYWYQQSLDQGLQFLIQYYNGEERAKGNILERFSAQQFPDLHSELNLSSLELGDSALYFCASSVAGGHSTDTQYFGPGTRLTVL.

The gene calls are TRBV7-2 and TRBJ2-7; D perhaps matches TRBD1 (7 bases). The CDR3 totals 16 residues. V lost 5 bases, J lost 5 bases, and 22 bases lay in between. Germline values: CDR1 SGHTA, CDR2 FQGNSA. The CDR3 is CASSMQPGRGVHEQYF. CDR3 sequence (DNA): TGTGCCAGCAGCATGCAGCCGGGCAGGGGGGTGCACGAGCAGTACTTC.

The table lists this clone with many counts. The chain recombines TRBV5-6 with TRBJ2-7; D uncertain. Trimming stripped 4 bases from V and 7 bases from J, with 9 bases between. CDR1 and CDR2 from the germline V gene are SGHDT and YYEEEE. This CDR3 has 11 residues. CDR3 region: CASSLNREQYF. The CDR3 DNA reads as TGTGCCAGCAGCCTAAACAGAGAGCAGTACTTC.

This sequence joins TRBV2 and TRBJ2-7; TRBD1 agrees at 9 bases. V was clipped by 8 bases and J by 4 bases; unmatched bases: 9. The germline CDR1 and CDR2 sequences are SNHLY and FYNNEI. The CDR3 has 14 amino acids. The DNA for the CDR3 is TGTGCCAGCGCAGCGACAGGGGGTCGATACGAGCAGTACTTC. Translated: CASAATGGRYEQYF.

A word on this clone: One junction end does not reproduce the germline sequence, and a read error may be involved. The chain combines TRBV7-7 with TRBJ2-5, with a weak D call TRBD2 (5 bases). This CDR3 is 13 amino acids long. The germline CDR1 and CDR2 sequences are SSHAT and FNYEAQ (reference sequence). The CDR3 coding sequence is TGTGCTAGCAGCGACGGGGTCCAAGAGACCCAGTACTTC. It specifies CASSDGVQETQYF.

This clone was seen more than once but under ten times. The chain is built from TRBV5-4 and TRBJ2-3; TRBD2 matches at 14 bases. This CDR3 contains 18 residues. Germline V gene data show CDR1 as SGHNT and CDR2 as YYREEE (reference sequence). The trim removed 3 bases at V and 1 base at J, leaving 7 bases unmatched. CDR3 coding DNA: TGTGCCAGCAGCTGGGGTGGGACTAGCGGGGGAGGCACAGATACGCAGTATTTT. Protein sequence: CASSWGGTSGGGTDTQYF.

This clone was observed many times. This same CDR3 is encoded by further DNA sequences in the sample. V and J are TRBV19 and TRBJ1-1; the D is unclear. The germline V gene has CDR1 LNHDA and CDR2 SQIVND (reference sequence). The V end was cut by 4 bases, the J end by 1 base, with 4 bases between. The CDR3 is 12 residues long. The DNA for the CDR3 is TGTGCCAGTAGTAGACAGAACACTGAAGCTTTCTTT. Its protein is CASSRQNTEAFF. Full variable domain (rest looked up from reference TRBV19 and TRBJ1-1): DGGITQSPKYLFRKEGQNVTLSCEQNLNHDAMYWYRQDPGQGLRLIYYSQIVNDFQKGDIAEGYSVSREKKESFPLTVTSAQKNPTAFYLCASSRQNTEAFFGQGTRLTVV.